The rows below give T cell receptor beta chains drawn from one sample of a study of regulatory T cells in long-lasting Graves disease. MiXCR, applied by TCRdb to the multiplex PCR reads, yields one record per CDR3 protein. There are hundreds of thousands of distinct CDR3 sequences in the sample; roughly 16% occur only once, and 20% to 25% lies in the top ten. Separately, the same data were catalogued under a study of T cells in Graves' hyperthyroidism and ophthalmopathy.

The material sequenced was peripheral blood mononuclear cells (PBMCs), taken at new diagnosis, from a patient treated with antithyroid drugs. Receptor source: a woman between 40 and 65 years old with Graves disease. Both conserved end residues are part of each CDR3. A D gene is named only where the DNA matches it firmly. Clone size is not always given. Where it is, it says once, few, many or a class for expanded clones.

cdr3_nt: TGTGCCAGCAGCCCTCGGGGCGCGCAAGAGACCCAGTACTTC
cdr3_aa: CASSPRGAQETQYF
j_call: TRBJ2-5
v_call: TRBV11-2
d_call: -
clone_size: many

cdr3_nt: TGTGCCAGCAGTTGGGACAGGGGGGGCGGCACTGAAGCTTTCTTT
cdr3_aa: CASSWDRGGGTEAFF
j_call: TRBJ1-1
v_call: TRBV6-9
d_call: TRBD1
clone_size: many

cdr3_nt: TGTGCCAGCAGAAAATGGGGACAGCTCGGTGAAAAACTGTTTTTT
cdr3_aa: CASRKWGQLGEKLFF
j_call: TRBJ1-4
v_call: TRBV6-1
d_call: TRBD1
clone_size: few

cdr3_nt: TGCAGCGTTGAGAAAGGAGGGATGGCTGAAGCTTTCTTT
cdr3_aa: CSVEKGGMAEAFF
j_call: TRBJ1-1
v_call: TRBV29-1
d_call: -
clone_size: many

cdr3_nt: TGTGCCAGCAGTTTAAGGGTTCTTCCCCTCCACTTT
cdr3_aa: CASSLRVLPLHF
j_call: TRBJ1-6
v_call: TRBV28
d_call: -
clone_size: many

cdr3_nt: TGTGCCAGCAGCCGAGGCCGGAACACCGGGGAGCTGTTTTTT
cdr3_aa: CASSRGRNTGELFF
j_call: TRBJ2-2
v_call: TRBV3-1
d_call: -
clone_size: -

cdr3_nt: TGTGCCACCAGCGTCGGACTAGCGGACTACGAGCAGTACTTC
cdr3_aa: CATSVGLADYEQYF
j_call: TRBJ2-7
v_call: TRBV15
d_call: TRBD2
clone_size: many

cdr3_nt: TGCGCCAGCAGCTTGAACTCCCAAGAGACCCAGTACTTC
cdr3_aa: CASSLNSQETQYF
j_call: TRBJ2-5
v_call: TRBV5-1
d_call: -
clone_size: few

cdr3_nt: TGTGCCAGCAGCTTGGACAGGGAGGGCGAGCAGTACTTC
cdr3_aa: CASSLDREGEQYF
j_call: TRBJ2-7
v_call: TRBV7-3
d_call: -
clone_size: many

cdr3_nt: TGTGCCAGTAGTGACGGCGGGGGGCGGATCTATGGCTACACCTTC
cdr3_aa: CASSDGGGRIYGYTF
j_call: TRBJ1-2
v_call: TRBV19
d_call: -
clone_size: -

cdr3_nt: TGTGCCAGCAGCTCCCGGGGGCCCCCTAATGAAAAACTGTTTTTT
cdr3_aa: CASSSRGPPNEKLFF
j_call: TRBJ1-4
v_call: TRBV7-9
d_call: -
clone_size: -

cdr3_nt: TGCAGTGCTAGAGATGGGACAGGGGGAGGAGAGCAGTACTTC
cdr3_aa: CSARDGTGGGEQYF
j_call: TRBJ2-7
v_call: TRBV20-1
d_call: TRBD1
clone_size: many